Presented here are 31 T cell receptor beta chains from one specimen sequenced in a study of blood T cell repertoires in COVID-19. Generated by immunoSEQ multiplex PCR, the TCRdb table keeps only in-frame clones and is missing some. This sample has approximately 210,000 clones, with more than 75% found just once. Sequencing was performed on PBMCs or T cells enriched from blood (not recorded which). The receptors originated from a woman between 50 and 59 years old with acute COVID-19.

The J gene is TRBJ2-2, the V gene TRBV5-1; 8 nucleotides align to TRBD1. Germline V gene lookup returns CDR1 SGHRS and CDR2 YFSETQ. CDR3 length: 15 residues. Trimming at V came to 2 bases and at J to 5 bases, leaving 5 bases not matched to a gene. CDR3 amino acids: CASSLSTGGTGELFF. The CDR3 DNA reads TGCGCCAGCAGCTTAAGTACAGGGGGGACCGGGGAGCTGTTTTTT.

V and J are TRBV7-9 and TRBJ1-4; 7 bases agree with TRBD1. The germline gives CDR1 SEHNR, CDR2 FQNEAQ (reference sequence). The CDR3 covers 17 residues. V shed 2 bases and J 8 bases; nucleotides not matched to a gene: 14. The CDR3 here is CASSLLAGGQAGEKLFF. In nucleotides, the CDR3 is TGTGCCAGCAGCTTATTAGCGGGAGGACAGGCTGGGGAAAAACTGTTTTTT.

With regard to this clone: The identical CDR3 is also encoded by other nucleotide sequences in the sample. The chain has TRBV28 and TRBJ1-2, with TRBD1 identical over 10 bases. CDR1 MDHEN and CDR2 SYDVKM come from the germline V gene. The V gene end was trimmed by 4 bases and the J gene end by 4 bases; junction bases not matched to a gene: 3. The CDR3 runs to 14 residues. For the CDR3, the DNA is TGTGCCAGCAGTTCCGGGACAGGGGTCTATGGCTACACCTTC. Its translation: CASSSGTGVYGYTF.

The chain carries TRBV7-9 and TRBJ1-1; unclear D gene. V lost 5 bases to trimming and J lost 4 bases, with 11 bases between them. Germline lookup yields CDR1 SEHNR and CDR2 FQNEAQ (reference sequence). CDR3 size: 13 residues. The CDR3 DNA is TGTGCCAGCAGCCCGGGTTATCCCACTGAAGCTTTCTTT. Translating it yields CASSPGYPTEAFF.

CDR3 nucleotide sequence: TGTGCCAGCAGTTTATCCCCATCGGGCTCTGGAAACACCATATATTTT. It encodes CASSLSPSGSGNTIYF. The chain recombines TRBV27 with TRBJ1-3, with D hard to call. Germline V CDR1 and CDR2: MNHEY, SMNVEV (reference sequence). Deletions cut 0 bases from V and 0 bases from J, with 9 bases between. The CDR3 contains 16 residues.

V is TRBV30 and J is TRBJ2-1; the match to TRBD2 covers 7 bases. J gave up 5 bases and V 4 bases, and 8 bases lay outside the gene matches. Looked up from germline, CDR1 is GTSNPN and CDR2 is SVGIG (reference sequence). This CDR3 spans 14 amino acids. The CDR3 sequence: CAWMRGAGNNEQFF. The CDR3 nucleotides are TGTGCCTGGATGCGCGGAGCGGGGAACAATGAGCAGTTCTTC.

This rearrangement joins TRBV2 to TRBJ1-6; 10 nucleotides agree with TRBD1. V trimming: 9 bases; J trimming: 14 bases; junction bases outside the gene matches: 10. Germline V gene sequence: CDR1 SNHLY, CDR2 FYNNEI. The length of the CDR3 is 13 residues. CDR3: CARNRDRGVTLHF. The CDR3, as DNA: TGTGCCAGAAACCGGGACAGGGGAGTGACCCTCCACTTT.

The rearrangement links TRBV4-1 to TRBJ1-4; 7 bases are shared with TRBD1. Germline V gives CDR1 MGHRA, CDR2 YSYEKL. The J segment lost 7 bases and the V segment lost 6 bases, leaving 11 bases of the junction unmatched. The CDR3 runs to 15 residues. CDR3 nucleotide sequence: TGCGCCAGCAGGCGTACAGGGGAAGGAGGTGAAAAACTGTTTTTT. It encodes CASRRTGEGGEKLFF.

This chain connects TRBV9 to TRBJ2-2; TRBD2 aligns across 13 bases. The V and J ends lost 4 bases and 6 bases, in that order; junction bases with no gene match: 6. From germline, CDR1 is SGDLS and CDR2 YYNGEE. The CDR3 spans 16 residues. The CDR3 region is CASSTWTSGGPGELFF. As DNA, the CDR3 is TGTGCCAGCAGCACTTGGACTAGCGGGGGTCCCGGGGAGCTGTTTTTT.

The genes are TRBV2 and TRBJ2-2; tentatively, D is TRBD1 (6 bases). Germline V gene lookup returns CDR1 SNHLY and CDR2 FYNNEI. The CDR3 covers 12 residues. Trimming removed 11 bases from V and 5 bases from J, with 12 bases in between. In DNA, the CDR3 is TGTGCCGAAGGGGGTAGAACCGGGGAGCTGTTTTTT. Its translation: CAEGGRTGELFF.

The V gene is TRBV3-1 (or the pseudogene TRBV3-2), the J gene TRBJ1-6; 9 bases agree with TRBD1. Trimming cost V 4 bases and J 9 bases; bases outside gene matches: 4. This CDR3 has 14 residues. The germline gives CDR1 LGHDT, CDR2 YNNKEL (reference sequence). The CDR3: CASSPGQGGSPLHF. The CDR3 DNA sequence: TGTGCCAGCAGCCCGGGACAGGGAGGTTCACCCCTCCACTTT.

DNA for the CDR3: TGTGCCAGCAGCTCACAAACAGGCGGGGGAGATGAGCAGTTCTTC. Its protein product is CASSSQTGGGDEQFF. V usage is TRBV7-3 and J usage is TRBJ2-1, with TRBD2 identical over 7 bases. The J segment lost 8 bases and the V segment lost 4 bases, leaving 11 bases of the junction unmatched. Per germline, CDR1 SGHTA and CDR2 FQGTGA. CDR3 size: 15 residues.

V is TRBV10-3 and J is TRBJ1-4; D may be TRBD1 (6 bases). The V gene's germline CDR1 is ENHRY and CDR2 SYGVKD. Trimming left V 3 bases short and J 1 base short, with 9 bases between. There are 15 residues in the CDR3. The CDR3, as DNA: TGTGCCATCAGTGATCCAGGGGTAACTAATGAAAAACTGTTTTTT. Its translation: CAISDPGVTNEKLFF.

This clone was found a few times. The chain is built from TRBV27 and TRBJ2-1; D may be TRBD2 (6 bases). Germline V CDR1 and CDR2: MNHEY, SMNVEV (reference sequence). The CDR3 runs 15 residues. V was clipped by 6 bases and J by 0 bases, with 12 bases between them. The CDR3 DNA follows: TGTGCCAGCAGCCGGGACGGGAGCTCCTACAATGAGCAGTTCTTC. Encoded protein: CASSRDGSSYNEQFF.

This clone has more than one count but fewer than ten. The V and J genes are TRBV28 and TRBJ1-4, with 7 nucleotides matching TRBD1. This CDR3 comprises 14 residues. After removal of 6 bases from V and 2 bases from J, the junction contained 3 bases not matched to a gene. CDR1 and CDR2 (germline): MDHEN, SYDVKM. The CDR3 sequence is CASSKQGTNEKLFF. The CDR3 region has the DNA TGTGCCAGCAGCAAACAGGGGACTAATGAAAAACTGTTTTTT. Variable domain in full (rest from reference TRBV28 and TRBJ1-4): DVKVTQSSRYLVKRTGEKVFLECVQDMDHENMFWYRQDPGLGLRLIYFSYDVKMKEKGDIPEGYSVSREKKERFSLILESASTNQTSMYLCASSKQGTNEKLFFGSGTQLSVL.

The rearrangement links TRBV6-5 to TRBJ1-2, with unresolved D. Germline-derived CDR1 and CDR2 are MNHEY and SVGAGI. Trimming cost V 4 bases and J 5 bases, with 20 bases left between them. The CDR3 has 16 amino acids. This CDR3 is CASSLGGGERPYGYTF. CDR3 DNA sequence: TGTGCCAGCAGTTTGGGAGGAGGCGAAAGGCCTTATGGCTACACCTTC.

The gene calls are TRBV5-1 and TRBJ1-4; D is perhaps TRBD1 (6 bases). Germline CDR1 is SGHRS and CDR2 is YFSETQ. V was clipped by 4 bases and J by 17 bases, with 21 bases between them. The CDR3 contains 13 residues. The CDR3 DNA follows: TGCGCCAGCAGCCCCCACAGCGGGGGCAAGCTTTTTTTT. Amino acid sequence: CASSPHSGGKLFF. The entire variable domain, with the rest obtained from reference TRBV5-1 and TRBJ1-4, is as follows: KAGVTQTPRYLIKTRGQQVTLSCSPISGHRSVSWYQQTPGQGLQFLFEYFSETQRNKGNFPGRFSGRQFSNSRSEMNVSTLELGDSALYLCASSPHSGGKLFFGSGTQLSVL.

This rearrangement joins TRBV19 to TRBJ1-4, with 7 positions matching TRBD1. V was pared by 9 bases and J by 5 bases, with 15 bases of the junction left unmatched. The CDR3 extends over 16 amino acids. Germline V lookup: CDR1 LNHDA, CDR2 SQIVND (reference sequence). The CDR3 spells CASKLTTGQRNEKLFF. CDR3 nucleotide sequence: TGTGCCAGCAAACTCACGACGGGACAGCGAAATGAAAAACTGTTTTTT.

The V and J genes are TRBV6-2 or TRBV6-3 and TRBJ2-7, with TRBD2 as a possible D gene (6 bases). Germline V gene lookup returns CDR1 MNHEY and CDR2 SVGEGT. This CDR3 contains 15 residues. V gave up 5 bases and J gave up 2 bases, with 16 bases separating them. The CDR3, as DNA: TGTGCCAGCAGTGAGACTAGTCCCGCAACCTACGAGCAGTACGTC. It yields the protein CASSETSPATYEQYV.

CDR3 DNA sequence: TGTGCCAGCATAGCCTCGACGGGGAACACCGGGGAGCTGTTTTTT. This codes for CASIASTGNTGELFF. V gene TRBV6-5 combines with J gene TRBJ2-2, with D hard to call. CDR3 length: 15 amino acids. V lost 7 bases and J 1 base, leaving 13 bases between the germline ends. Germline loops: CDR1 MNHEY, CDR2 SVGAGI.

The chain combines TRBV28 with TRBJ2-1, with D possibly TRBD1 on 6 matching bases. This CDR3 comprises 16 residues. With 8 bases removed from V and 3 bases from J, the gap between germline ends came to 20 bases. The germline V gene encodes CDR1 MDHEN and CDR2 SYDVKM. This CDR3 is CASAFNRAFLYNEQFF. The CDR3 coding sequence is TGTGCCAGCGCCTTTAACAGGGCTTTCCTCTACAATGAGCAGTTCTTC.

This clone was seen more than once but under ten times. J is TRBJ2-3 and V is TRBV11-2, with a possible D match to TRBD2 (7 bases). V shed 1 base and J shed 8 bases, with 16 bases lying between them. The CDR3 contains 15 residues. Per the germline V gene, CDR1 is SGHAT and CDR2 is FQNNGV. CDR3 in DNA: TGTGCCAGCAGCTTAGTCGGGGGGCCTGGGATTACGCAGTATTTT. Its protein product is CASSLVGGPGITQYF.

This clone showed up just a few times. This rearrangement joins TRBV7-3 to TRBJ1-3; possible D gene TRBD1, 5 bases. Between the trimmed V and J ends, which lost 3 bases and 0 bases, there was a span of 9 bases. Germline V gene lookup returns CDR1 SGHTA and CDR2 FQGTGA. This CDR3 spans 15 amino acids. CDR3 sequence (DNA): TGTGCCAGCAGCTTGGCGGGGGGCTCTGGAAACACCATATATTTT. Encoded protein: CASSLAGGSGNTIYF.

In its sample, this clone was seen many times. The chain employs TRBV7-2 and TRBJ1-1; TRBD1 matches at 8 bases. V dropped 5 bases and J dropped 6; count of bases not matched to a gene: 14. CDR3 size: 16 residues. Germline V CDR1 and CDR2: SGHTA, FQGNSA. The CDR3 sequence is CASSPTGGGGKAEAFF. CDR3 nucleotides: TGTGCCAGCAGCCCAACAGGGGGTGGTGGGAAGGCTGAAGCTTTCTTT.

The chain employs TRBV27 and TRBJ1-1; maybe TRBD1 (5 bases). V was clipped by 7 bases and J by 0 bases, with 12 bases between them. Germline V gives CDR1 MNHEY, CDR2 SMNVEV (reference sequence). The length of the CDR3 is 14 residues. Here the CDR3 DNA reads TGTGCCAGCAAGGGGTCGACAGTGAACACTGAAGCTTTCTTT. Residues: CASKGSTVNTEAFF.

This clone occurred a few times. The chain couples TRBV6-6 to TRBJ1-6; unclear D gene. The ends were cut back, 2 bases at V and 10 bases at J, with 6 bases in the middle. Germline CDR1 is MNHNY and CDR2 is SVGAGI (reference sequence). This CDR3 has 12 residues. CDR3 nucleotide sequence: TGTGCCAGCAGTTACGGAGAGTCACCCCTCCACTTT. Its protein is CASSYGESPLHF.

The chain joins TRBV20-1 to TRBJ1-1, with D possibly TRBD1 on 6 matching bases. Trimming removed 5 bases at V and 11 bases at J, with 15 bases between. The CDR3 is made up of 11 amino acids. Germline CDR1 DFQATT, CDR2 SNEGSKA (reference sequence). This CDR3 reads CSAFYRVEAFF. CDR3 coding DNA: TGCAGTGCTTTTTACAGGGTAGAGGCTTTCTTT.

The chain links TRBV7-2 to TRBJ1-5; no firm D call. The CDR3 length is 14 residues. CDR1 and CDR2 (germline): SGHTA, FQGNSA. The V end was cut by 4 bases, the J end by 4 bases, with 11 bases between. CDR3 coding DNA: TGTGCCAGCAGCTATATCAACACGAATCAGCCCCAGCATTTT. This codes for CASSYINTNQPQHF.

The chain couples TRBV7-9 to TRBJ2-2; TRBD1 matches 12 bases. This CDR3 comprises 16 residues. CDR1 and CDR2 from the germline V gene are SEHNR and FQNEAQ (reference sequence). The junction had 7 bases not matched to a gene; V was cut back by 5 bases and J by 6 bases. The CDR3 protein is CASSQPRDRGPGELFF. The CDR3 DNA is TGTGCCAGCAGCCAGCCCCGGGACAGGGGGCCCGGGGAGCTGTTTTTT.

The chain is built from TRBV29-1 and TRBJ2-5; the D is unclear. Trimming took 6 bases from V and 4 from J, leaving 15 bases between them. This CDR3 contains 13 residues. Looked up from germline, CDR1 is SQVTM and CDR2 is ANQGSEA. For the CDR3, the DNA is TGCAGCGTCATACATGTGAGAGGAGAGACCCAGTACTTC. Protein product: CSVIHVRGETQYF.

The J gene is TRBJ2-1, the V gene TRBV9, with 9 bases fitting TRBD2. The CDR3 is 17 amino acids. Trimming cost V 3 bases and J 6 bases; bases outside gene matches: 13. CDR1 and CDR2 (germline): SGDLS, YYNGEE. As DNA, the CDR3 is TGTGCCAGCAGCGCCCCCGCCGGGACTAGCTTGCTCAATGAGCAGTTCTTC. Amino acids: CASSAPAGTSLLNEQFF.